Sequencing of this T cell receptor beta chain was carried out in a study of T-cell memory formation after mild COVID-19. MiXCR, applied by TCRdb to the 5' RACE reads, yields one record per CDR3 protein. This table has under 350,000 distinct CDR3 sequences, under 20% appearing once. Trimming at V came to 2 bases and at J to 1 base, leaving 3 bases not matched to a gene. Germline V gene data show CDR1 as LGHNA and CDR2 as YNFKEQ. The CDR3 spans 16 residues. Sequenced sample: PBMCs or a T cell subset sorted from them (not recorded which). The V gene is TRBV4-2, the J gene TRBJ2-3; 10 bases map to TRBD2. This sequence originates from a man younger than 35 who had mild COVID-19 (a few samples of this study predate the infection). Cell type and time point are not known. The CDR3 bases are TGTGCCAGCAGCCAATTTACTAGCGGGGGCACAGATACGCAGTATTTT. Its translation is CASSQFTSGGTDTQYF.